The 21 T cell receptor beta chains below were found in one sample sequenced in a study of cytomegalovirus exposure and HLA in healthy donors. Vbeta (60) and Jbeta (13) primers were used in the PCR. Profiled with immunoSEQ multiplex PCR; TCRdb holds only in-frame clones, not every one. The table has 95,000 to 150,000 clones, around 75% seen once. The material sequenced was PBMCs. These receptors were obtained from a man aged 30 to 39 in good health and CMV-seronegative.

The gene calls are TRBV5-4 and TRBJ2-5; D perhaps matches TRBD1 (5 bases). Germline V gene sequence: CDR1 SGHNT, CDR2 YYREEE (reference sequence). The CDR3 loop spans 13 amino acids. With 4 bases removed from V and 3 bases from J, the gap between germline ends came to 10 bases. CDR3 amino acids: CASSRQGKETQYF. CDR3 DNA sequence: TGTGCCAGCAGCCGCCAGGGTAAAGAGACCCAGTACTTC. Filled out from reference TRBV5-4 and TRBJ2-5, the complete variable domain reads ETGVTQSPTHLIKTRGQQVTLRCSSQSGHNTVSWYQQALGQGPQFIFQYYREEENGRGNFPPRFSGLQFPNYSSELNVNALELDDSALYLCASSRQGKETQYFGPGTRLLVL.

Only a few counts were recorded for this clone. The rearrangement links TRBV7-8 to TRBJ1-3, with 9 bases identical to TRBD1. The CDR3 totals 16 residues. Germline CDR1 is SGHVS and CDR2 is FQNEAQ. V dropped 5 bases and J dropped 4; count of bases not matched to a gene: 9. The CDR3 region is CASSLQGAQLGNTIYF. The CDR3 nucleotides read TGTGCCAGCAGCCTACAGGGGGCCCAGTTAGGAAACACCATATATTTT.

Notes on this clone: Other DNA sequences within the sample encode an identical CDR3. The chain employs TRBV6-4 and TRBJ2-2; D might be TRBD2 (5 bases). CDR1 and CDR2 from the germline V gene are MRHNA and SNTAGT. The CDR3 contains 14 residues. Trimming cost V 0 bases and J 6 bases, with 8 bases left between them. This chain's CDR3 is CASSDSGGAGELFF. The DNA for the CDR3 is TGTGCCAGCAGTGACTCCGGAGGAGCCGGGGAGCTGTTTTTT.

This clone was seen only a few times. This rearrangement joins TRBV19 to TRBJ1-1; a weak D match, TRBD1 (6 bases). CDR1 and CDR2 (germline): LNHDA, SQIVND (reference sequence). CDR3 length: 15 residues. Trimming removed 6 bases from V and 4 bases from J, with 18 bases in between. The CDR3 coding sequence is TGTGCCAGTAGCCCCTTCCGGGACAAAGTCACTGAAGCTTTCTTT. Encoded protein: CASSPFRDKVTEAFF. The full variable domain, in which reference TRBV19 and TRBJ1-1 provide the parts outside the CDR3, is DGGITQSPKYLFRKEGQNVTLSCEQNLNHDAMYWYRQDPGQGLRLIYYSQIVNDFQKGDIAEGYSVSREKKESFPLTVTSAQKNPTAFYLCASSPFRDKVTEAFFGQGTRLTVV.

The chain links TRBV28 to TRBJ2-1; 11 positions agree with TRBD2. This CDR3 is built from 17 residues. Trimming cost V 6 bases and J 7 bases; bases outside gene matches: 14. Germline lookup yields CDR1 MDHEN and CDR2 SYDVKM. The chain's CDR3 is CASREGILAGGGNEQFF. CDR3 bases: TGTGCCAGCAGAGAGGGTATCCTAGCGGGGGGCGGAAATGAGCAGTTCTTC. The variable domain in full, completed from reference TRBV28 and TRBJ2-1, reads DVKVTQSSRYLVKRTGEKVFLECVQDMDHENMFWYRQDPGLGLRLIYFSYDVKMKEKGDIPEGYSVSREKKERFSLILESASTNQTSMYLCASREGILAGGGNEQFFGPGTRLTVL.

J is TRBJ2-2 and V is TRBV11-2, with 14 bases matching TRBD2. Losses at the gene ends were 5 bases for V and 8 bases for J; bases not matched to a gene: 7. The germline V gene encodes CDR1 SGHAT and CDR2 FQNNGV. CDR3 length equals 16 residues. The CDR3 loop reads CASSQTSGGAFGELFF. CDR3 DNA: TGTGCCAGCAGCCAGACTAGCGGGGGGGCCTTTGGGGAGCTGTTTTTT.

This rearrangement joins TRBV14 to TRBJ1-1; D is uncertain. The V gene lost 3 bases and the J gene lost 6 bases, with 11 bases spanning the gap. Germline CDR1 SGHDN, CDR2 FVKESK. The CDR3 is made up of 13 amino acids. The CDR3 sequence is CASSQRSPAEAFF. The CDR3 coding sequence is TGTGCCAGCAGCCAGAGGAGCCCCGCTGAAGCTTTCTTT.

The chain employs TRBV7-2 and TRBJ2-7; D is possibly TRBD1 (5 bases). This CDR3 region has 13 residues. V gave up 3 bases and J gave up 4 bases, with 10 bases separating them. Germline V gene sequence: CDR1 SGHTA, CDR2 FQGNSA. CDR3 amino acids: CASSFNRLYEQYF. CDR3 coding DNA: TGTGCCAGCAGCTTCAACAGGCTGTACGAGCAGTACTTC.

CDR3 coding DNA: TGTGCCAGCAGTTACAAAGCGGAAGTGGACGAGCAGTACTTC. Amino acid sequence: CASSYKAEVDEQYF. This chain links TRBV6-5 with TRBJ2-7; D might be TRBD2 (5 bases). This CDR3 has 14 residues. CDR1 and CDR2 (germline): MNHEY, SVGAGI. The ends were cut back, 2 bases at V and 5 bases at J, with 13 bases in the middle.

The chain uses TRBV9 and TRBJ2-3, with 7 positions matching TRBD2. The CDR3 has 16 amino acids. CDR1 and CDR2 (germline): SGDLS, YYNGEE. The ends lost 0 bases at V and 2 bases at J; junction bases unmatched: 6. CDR3 in DNA: TGTGCCAGCAGCGTAGGGGTGGGGGGGACCACAGATACGCAGTATTTT. Residues: CASSVGVGGTTDTQYF.

The chain links TRBV6-5 to TRBJ1-6, with a possible D match to TRBD1 (5 bases). Trimming stripped 0 bases from V and 6 bases from J, with 9 bases between. Germline loops: CDR1 MNHEY, CDR2 SVGAGI. The CDR3 runs to 15 residues. The DNA for the CDR3 is TGTGCCAGCAGTTACTCGCAGGGTCCTAATTCACCCCTCCACTTT. Translation gives CASSYSQGPNSPLHF.

Note on this clone: This sample includes further DNA sequences coding for the same CDR3. The chain links TRBV7-2 to TRBJ1-5, with D hard to call. The CDR3 covers 12 residues. Deletions cut 0 bases from V and 7 bases from J, with 4 bases between. Germline-derived CDR1 and CDR2 are SGHTA and FQGNSA. The CDR3: CASSLAAQPQHF. CDR3 coding DNA: TGTGCCAGCAGCTTAGCAGCACAGCCCCAGCATTTT.

This chain joins TRBV9 and TRBJ2-2; D is perhaps TRBD2 (7 bases). With 5 bases removed from V and 4 bases from J, the gap between germline ends came to 12 bases. CDR1 and CDR2 from the germline V gene are SGDLS and YYNGEE. This CDR3 is built from 14 residues. CDR3 in amino acids: CASRGGGRTGELFF. CDR3 bases: TGTGCCAGCAGGGGAGGGGGGCGCACCGGGGAGCTGTTTTTT.

The V call is TRBV7-9, the J call TRBJ2-3; 8 bases align to TRBD2. There are 13 residues in the CDR3. The junction had 9 bases not matched to a gene; V was cut back by 8 bases and J by 8 bases. CDR1 and CDR2 (germline): SEHNR, FQNEAQ (reference sequence). CDR3 in amino acids: CASGSGGPGTQYF. CDR3 coding DNA: TGTGCCAGCGGTTCGGGGGGGCCGGGTACGCAGTATTTT.

In this sample, this clone turned up a few times. The chain joins TRBV5-6 to TRBJ2-5; TRBD2 is a possible D gene (5 bases). The CDR3 loop spans 14 amino acids. Per germline, CDR1 SGHDT and CDR2 YYEEEE. Trimming took 4 bases from V and 5 from J, leaving 15 bases between them. This CDR3 reads CASSDGLLRETQYF. CDR3 in DNA: TGTGCCAGCAGCGACGGACTGCTCCGGGAGACCCAGTACTTC.

The V gene is TRBV19, the J gene TRBJ1-5, with 7 bases that match TRBD1. The CDR3 is 15 amino acids. The germline V gene encodes CDR1 LNHDA and CDR2 SQIVND (reference sequence). V shed 4 bases and J 7 bases; nucleotides not matched to a gene: 10. In DNA, the CDR3 is TGTGCCAGTAGTACCGCCGCAGGGGGTGGACAGCCCCAGCATTTT. This encodes CASSTAAGGGQPQHF.

J is TRBJ2-1 and V is TRBV7-2; 14 nucleotides agree with TRBD2. The CDR3 is 19 residues long. J lost 5 bases, V lost 4 bases, and 13 bases had no gene match. Germline V gives CDR1 SGHTA, CDR2 FQGNSA. The CDR3 region is CASSYFGTSGGPRDNEQFF. The CDR3 DNA follows: TGTGCCAGCAGCTACTTCGGGACTAGCGGGGGACCGCGGGACAATGAGCAGTTCTTC.

This clone appeared once. This sequence joins TRBV14 and TRBJ2-3, with TRBD2 matching 12 bases. Germline V gene lookup returns CDR1 SGHDN and CDR2 FVKESK. This CDR3 is built from 15 residues. V shed 6 bases and J 7 bases; nucleotides not matched to a gene: 8. The CDR3 DNA is TGTGCCAGCAGTCCGACTAGCGGGGGCCCGTATACGCAGTATTTT. Translated, it gives CASSPTSGGPYTQYF.

In its sample, this clone was seen a few times. The chain joins TRBV7-2 to TRBJ2-1, with 7 bases lining up with TRBD1. This CDR3 has 13 residues. The J segment lost 6 bases and the V segment lost 8 bases, leaving 7 bases of the junction unmatched. Germline CDR1 reads SGHTA; CDR2 reads FQGNSA. CDR3 nucleotide sequence: TGTGCCAGCGGAGCGAACAGGGGCAATGAGCAGTTCTTC. Protein product: CASGANRGNEQFF.

This rearrangement joins TRBV2 to TRBJ1-1, with TRBD1 as a possible D gene (6 bases). V was pared by 2 bases and J by 4 bases, with 11 bases between. The V gene's germline CDR1 is SNHLY and CDR2 FYNNEI. CDR3 size: 14 residues. The CDR3 spells CASSEQGYGTEAFF. CDR3 in DNA: TGTGCCAGCAGTGAACAGGGGTATGGCACTGAAGCTTTCTTT.

The V and J genes are TRBV10-3 and TRBJ1-1; D is possibly TRBD1 (6 bases). Looked up from germline, CDR1 is ENHRY and CDR2 is SYGVKD. V dropped 1 base and J dropped 0 bases, with 9 bases sitting between them. This CDR3 region has 15 residues. The CDR3: CAISELQGLNTEAFF. The CDR3 bases are TGTGCCATCAGTGAGTTACAGGGATTGAACACTGAAGCTTTCTTT.